This T cell receptor beta chain is drawn from a study of T cell repertoires in cytomegalovirus infection. On the study more broadly: Both a matching HLA type and CMV infection were indicated by public TCR beta signatures. Study-wide results and caveats: CMV carriers having the relevant HLA were flagged by cumulative public TCR beta family frequency.

This clonotype turned up a few times. The antigen is undetermined. The germline V gene has CDR1 MDHEN and CDR2 SYDVKM. V was pared by 1 base and J by 4 bases, with 13 bases between. The CDR3 runs 16 residues. TCRdb reanalysed the reads using MiXCR and keeps one entry per CDR3 protein. The sample lists more than 500,000 distinct CDR3 sequences; 16% were seen once. The chain uses TRBV28 and TRBJ1-4; D not resolved. The receptor comes from a human donor in good health (CMV status not recorded). Some clones in this sample may be carry-over from other donors' samples. The material sequenced was CD8+ T cells from PBMCs. The CDR3 sequence: CASSLFDRPLNEKLFF. The CDR3 bases are TGTGCCAGCAGTTTATTCGACCGTCCGCTTAATGAAAAACTGTTTTTT.